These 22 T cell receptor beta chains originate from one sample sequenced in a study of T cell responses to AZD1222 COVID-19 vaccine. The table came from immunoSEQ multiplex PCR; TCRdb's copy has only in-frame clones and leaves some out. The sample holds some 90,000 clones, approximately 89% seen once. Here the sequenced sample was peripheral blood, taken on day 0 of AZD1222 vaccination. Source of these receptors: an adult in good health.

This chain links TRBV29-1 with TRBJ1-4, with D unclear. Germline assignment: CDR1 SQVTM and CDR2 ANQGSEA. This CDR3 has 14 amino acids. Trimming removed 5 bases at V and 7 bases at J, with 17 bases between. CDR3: CSVKTPIDGEKLFF. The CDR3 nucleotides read TGCAGCGTTAAGACACCCATAGACGGTGAAAAACTGTTTTTT.

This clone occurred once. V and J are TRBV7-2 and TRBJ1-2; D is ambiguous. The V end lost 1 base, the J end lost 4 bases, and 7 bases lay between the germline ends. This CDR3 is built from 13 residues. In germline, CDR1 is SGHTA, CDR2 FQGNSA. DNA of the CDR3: TGTGCCAGCAGCTTAGGGGTTCGCTATGGCTACACCTTC. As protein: CASSLGVRYGYTF.

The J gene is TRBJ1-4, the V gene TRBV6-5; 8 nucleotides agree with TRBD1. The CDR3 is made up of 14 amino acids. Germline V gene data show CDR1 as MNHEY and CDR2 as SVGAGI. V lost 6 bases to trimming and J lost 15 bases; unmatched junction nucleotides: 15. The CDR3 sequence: CASRVPSTGARVFF. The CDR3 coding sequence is TGTGCCAGCAGGGTTCCCTCGACAGGGGCCCGGGTGTTTTTT.

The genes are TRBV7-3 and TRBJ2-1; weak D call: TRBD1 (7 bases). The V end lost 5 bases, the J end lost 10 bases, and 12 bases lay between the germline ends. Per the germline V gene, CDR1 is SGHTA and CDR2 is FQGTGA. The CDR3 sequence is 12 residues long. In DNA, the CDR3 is TGTGCCAGCAGCCCCCAGGGGGGAGAGCAGTTCTTC. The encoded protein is CASSPQGGEQFF.

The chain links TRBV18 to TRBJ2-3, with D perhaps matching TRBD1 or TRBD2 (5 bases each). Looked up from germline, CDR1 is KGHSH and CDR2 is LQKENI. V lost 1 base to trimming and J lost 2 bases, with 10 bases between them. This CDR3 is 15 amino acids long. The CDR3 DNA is TGTGCCAGCTCACCACGGGACGGAAACACAGATACGCAGTATTTT. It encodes CASSPRDGNTDTQYF.

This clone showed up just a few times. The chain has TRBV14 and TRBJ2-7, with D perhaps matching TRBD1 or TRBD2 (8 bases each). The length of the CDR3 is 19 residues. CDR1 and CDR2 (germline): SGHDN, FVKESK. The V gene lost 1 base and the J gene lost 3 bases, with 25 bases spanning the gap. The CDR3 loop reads CASSQGITGGKRERYEQYF. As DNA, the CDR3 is TGTGCCAGCAGCCAAGGGATAACAGGGGGGAAGCGGGAGCGCTACGAGCAGTACTTC.

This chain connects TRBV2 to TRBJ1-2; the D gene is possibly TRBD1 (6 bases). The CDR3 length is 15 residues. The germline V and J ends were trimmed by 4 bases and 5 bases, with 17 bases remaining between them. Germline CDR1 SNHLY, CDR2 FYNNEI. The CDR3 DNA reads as TGTGCCAGCAGTGTATCGTCAGGGGAGTTATATGGCTACACCTTC. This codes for CASSVSSGELYGYTF.

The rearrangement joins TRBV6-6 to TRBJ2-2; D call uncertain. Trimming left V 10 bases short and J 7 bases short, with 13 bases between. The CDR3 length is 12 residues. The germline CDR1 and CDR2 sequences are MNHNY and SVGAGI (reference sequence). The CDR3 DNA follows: TGTGCCACCCACCTCGTAGTCGGGGAGCTGTTTTTT. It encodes CATHLVVGELFF.

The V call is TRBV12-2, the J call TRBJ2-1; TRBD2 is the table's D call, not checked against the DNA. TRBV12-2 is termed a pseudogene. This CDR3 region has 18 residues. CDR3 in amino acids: CASRLAQSTGAPYNEQFF. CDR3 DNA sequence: TGTGCAAGTCGCTTAGCCCAGTCGACGGGAGCCCCCTACAATGAGCAGTTCTTC.

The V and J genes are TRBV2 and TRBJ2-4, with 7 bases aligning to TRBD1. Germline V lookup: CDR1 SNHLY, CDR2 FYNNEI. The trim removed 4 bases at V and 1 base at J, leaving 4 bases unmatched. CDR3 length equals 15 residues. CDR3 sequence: CASSGDRVAKNIQYF. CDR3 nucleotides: TGTGCCAGCAGTGGCGACAGGGTTGCCAAAAACATTCAGTACTTC. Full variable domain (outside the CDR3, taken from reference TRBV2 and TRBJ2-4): EPEVTQTPSHQVTQMGQEVILRCVPISNHLYFYWYRQILGQKVEFLVSFYNNEISEKSEIFDDQFSVERPDGSNFTLKIRSTKLEDSAMYFCASSGDRVAKNIQYFGAGTRLSVL.

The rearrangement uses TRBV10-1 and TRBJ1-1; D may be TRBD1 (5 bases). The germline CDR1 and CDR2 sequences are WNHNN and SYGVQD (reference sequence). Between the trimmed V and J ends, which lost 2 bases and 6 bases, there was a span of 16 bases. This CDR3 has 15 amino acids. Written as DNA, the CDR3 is TGCGCCAGCAGTGAGGGGCAGGGATCCATCGCTGAAGCTTTCTTT. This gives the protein CASSEGQGSIAEAFF.

CDR3 nucleotides: TGCGCCAGCAGCTTGGCAGGGCGTTCACCCCTCCACTTT. Its protein product is CASSLAGRSPLHF. V is TRBV5-1 and J is TRBJ1-6; weak D call: TRBD1 (5 bases). Per germline, CDR1 SGHRS and CDR2 YFSETQ. This CDR3 region has 13 residues. V was shortened by 0 bases and J by 9 bases, with 7 bases between the two germline ends.

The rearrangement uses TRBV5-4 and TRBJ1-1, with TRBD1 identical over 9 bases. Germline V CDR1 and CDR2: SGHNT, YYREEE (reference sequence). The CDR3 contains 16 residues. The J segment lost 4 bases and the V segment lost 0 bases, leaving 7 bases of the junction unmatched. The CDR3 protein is CASSLGDRVTGTEAFF. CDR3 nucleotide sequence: TGTGCCAGCAGCTTGGGGGACAGGGTAACTGGCACTGAAGCTTTCTTT.

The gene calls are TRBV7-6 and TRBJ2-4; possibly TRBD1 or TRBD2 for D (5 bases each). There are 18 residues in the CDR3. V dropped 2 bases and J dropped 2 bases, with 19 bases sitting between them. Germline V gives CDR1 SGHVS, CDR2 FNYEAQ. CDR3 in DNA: TGTGCCAGCAGCTTAAGACCTAGTGAGAGGGGCACCAAAAACATTCAGTACTTC. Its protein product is CASSLRPSERGTKNIQYF. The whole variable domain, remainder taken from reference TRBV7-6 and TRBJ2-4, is GAGVSQSPRYKVTKRGQDVALRCDPISGHVSLYWYRQALGQGPEFLTYFNYEAQQDKSGLPNDRFSAERPEGSISTLTIQRTEQRDSAMYRCASSLRPSERGTKNIQYFGAGTRLSVL.

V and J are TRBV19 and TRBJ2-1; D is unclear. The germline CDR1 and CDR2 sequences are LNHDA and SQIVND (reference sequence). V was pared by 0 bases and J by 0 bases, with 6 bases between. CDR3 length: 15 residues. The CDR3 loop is CASSIEPSSYNEQFF. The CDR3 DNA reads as TGTGCCAGTAGTATAGAGCCGAGCTCCTACAATGAGCAGTTCTTC.

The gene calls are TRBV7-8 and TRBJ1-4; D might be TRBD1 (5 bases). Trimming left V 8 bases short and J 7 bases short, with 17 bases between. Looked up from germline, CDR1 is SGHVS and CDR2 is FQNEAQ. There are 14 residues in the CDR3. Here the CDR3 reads CASHAGTEGEKLFF. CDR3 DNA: TGTGCCAGCCACGCCGGGACTGAGGGTGAAAAACTGTTTTTT.

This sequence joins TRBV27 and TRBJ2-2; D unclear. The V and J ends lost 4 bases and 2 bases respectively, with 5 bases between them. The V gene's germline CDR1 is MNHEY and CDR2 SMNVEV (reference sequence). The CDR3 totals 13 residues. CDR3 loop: CASSSRNTGELFF. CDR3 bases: TGTGCCAGCAGTTCCAGAAACACCGGGGAGCTGTTTTTT.

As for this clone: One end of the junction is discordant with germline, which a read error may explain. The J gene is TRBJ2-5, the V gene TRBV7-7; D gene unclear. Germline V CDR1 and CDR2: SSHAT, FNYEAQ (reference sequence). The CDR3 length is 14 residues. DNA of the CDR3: TGTGCTAGCAGCTTAATAGCAGGCCAAGAGACCCAGTACTTC. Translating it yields CASSLIAGQETQYF.

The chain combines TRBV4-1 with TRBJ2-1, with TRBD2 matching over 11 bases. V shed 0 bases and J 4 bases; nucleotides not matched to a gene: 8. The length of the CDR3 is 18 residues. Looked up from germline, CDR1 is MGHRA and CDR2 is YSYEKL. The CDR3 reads CASSQEEGLAVLYNEQFF. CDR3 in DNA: TGCGCCAGCAGCCAAGAGGAGGGACTAGCGGTACTGTACAATGAGCAGTTCTTC.

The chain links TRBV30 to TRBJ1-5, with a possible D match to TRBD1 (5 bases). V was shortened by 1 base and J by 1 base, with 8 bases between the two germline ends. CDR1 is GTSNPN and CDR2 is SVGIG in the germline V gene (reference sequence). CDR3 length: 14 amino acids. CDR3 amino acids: CAWSAGGSNQPQHF. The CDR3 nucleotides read TGTGCCTGGAGTGCCGGGGGAAGCAATCAGCCCCAGCATTTT.

The CDR3 loop is CASSPFGTEGGNTEAFF. The DNA for the CDR3 is TGTGCCAGCTCACCTTTTGGGACCGAGGGGGGGAACACTGAAGCTTTCTTT. This rearrangement joins TRBV18 to TRBJ1-1; tentatively, D is TRBD1 (6 bases). CDR1 is KGHSH, CDR2 LQKENI, per germline. The CDR3 runs to 17 residues. Trimming cost V 3 bases and J 1 base, with 18 bases left between them.

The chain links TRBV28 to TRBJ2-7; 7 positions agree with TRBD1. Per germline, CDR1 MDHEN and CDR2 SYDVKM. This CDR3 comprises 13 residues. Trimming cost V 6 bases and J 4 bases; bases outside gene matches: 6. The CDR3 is CASRTGTHYEQYF. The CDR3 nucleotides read TGTGCCAGCAGGACAGGGACCCATTACGAGCAGTACTTC.